This T cell receptor beta chain was identified in a study of T cell changes during pregnancy in multiple sclerosis. Sequenced by immunoSEQ multiplex PCR; TCRdb stores in-frame clones only, minus some. The table shows fewer than 80,000 clones, with roughly 94% occurring only once. The germline V and J ends were trimmed by 5 bases and 0 bases, with 15 bases remaining between them. Germline values: CDR1 SGHAT, CDR2 FQNNGV. CDR3 length equals 16 residues. The source material was CD4+ T cells from peripheral blood mononuclear cells, sampled after pregnancy. V gene TRBV11-2 combines with J gene TRBJ2-3, with D maybe TRBD2 (6 bases). This TCR was sampled from a female donor with multiple sclerosis, enrolled in a pregnancy study. This CDR3 reads CASSNPRGASTDTQYF. The CDR3 nucleotides are TGTGCCAGCAGCAACCCGCGCGGGGCTAGCACAGATACGCAGTATTTT.